This TCR beta chain is drawn from a study of control samples from healthy donors and cancer patients. The method was immunoSEQ multiplex PCR; TCRdb's version includes in-frame clones alone and lacks a portion of them. This sample has about 180,000 clones, with 94% found just once. Per germline, CDR1 SGHTA and CDR2 FQGTGA. The CDR3 runs to 15 residues. V lost 2 bases and J 3 bases, leaving 14 bases between the germline ends. The TCR sequence derives from a woman younger than 30 in good health. The J gene is TRBJ2-7, the V gene TRBV7-3, with D possibly matching TRBD1 (6 bases). Sequencing was performed on blood. The CDR3 region is CASSLEGTPHYEQYF. The CDR3 region has the DNA TGTGCCAGCAGCTTAGAAGGGACACCCCACTACGAGCAGTACTTC.